The rows below give T cell receptor beta chains drawn from one sample of a study of OX40 agonist ivuxolimab in advanced cancers. Here immunoSEQ multiplex PCR was the method, and the copy in TCRdb shows in-frame clones only, minus some. The sample holds 45,000 to 55,000 clones, about four fifths seen once. Here the sequenced sample was CD4+ or CD8+ T cells sorted from blood, taken in a trial of the OX40 agonist ivuxolimab. Every receptor here comes from an adult with an advanced solid tumor such as melanoma, head and neck, liver or kidney cancer. Each CDR3 is given with its conserved first and last residue. A D gene is named only where the DNA matches it firmly. A row's size may be missing; if present it is once, few, many or a size class.

size,J,D,V,CDR3,DNA
-,TRBJ1-5,-,TRBV15,CATSRDWGNQPQHF,TGTGCCACCAGCAGAGATTGGGGGAATCAGCCCCAGCATTTT
-,TRBJ2-1,-,TRBV6-6,CASSQGLYEQFF,TGTGCCAGCAGCCAGGGACTTTATGAGCAGTTCTTC
once,TRBJ2-7,-,TRBV11-2,CASRAETSYEQYF,TGTGCCAGCAGGGCGGAGACCTCCTACGAGCAGTACTTC
once,TRBJ1-2,TRBD1,TRBV27,CASSLSGTDYGYTF,TGTGCCAGCAGTTTATCTGGGACAGACTATGGCTACACCTTC
-,TRBJ2-7,-,TRBV27,CASSFLGGSYEQYF,TGTGCCAGCAGTTTCCTTGGGGGCTCCTACGAGCAGTACTTC
-,TRBJ2-3,TRBD2,TRBV9,CASSVVSSGLDTQYF,TGTGCCAGCAGCGTAGTGTCTAGCGGGCTAGATACGCAGTATTTT
-,TRBJ2-4,TRBD2,TRBV29-1,CSVFGGYKNIQYF,TGCAGCGTCTTCGGGGGGTACAAAAACATTCAGTACTTC
few,TRBJ1-3,TRBD1,TRBV10-3,CAISDRGDTIYF,TGTGCCATCAGCGACAGGGGAGACACCATATATTTT
-,TRBJ2-1,TRBD1,TRBV4-3,CASSPGQGGFNEQFF,TGCGCCAGCAGCCCCGGACAGGGGGGGTTCAATGAGCAGTTCTTC
-,TRBJ2-3,TRBD2,TRBV9,CASSVEGGRGYTDTQYF,TGTGCCAGCAGCGTAGAGGGCGGGAGGGGGTACACAGATACGCAGTATTTT
once,TRBJ2-3,TRBD1,TRBV5-6,CASGQGSTDTQYF,TGTGCCAGCGGACAGGGTAGCACAGATACGCAGTATTTT
-,TRBJ2-3,-,TRBV5-1,CASSLEGGGGGADTQYF,TGCGCCAGCAGCTTGGAGGGCGGGGGCGGGGGCGCAGATACGCAGTATTTT
-,TRBJ2-7,-,TRBV5-6,CASSQAGRSYEQYF,TGTGCCAGCAGCCAGGCGGGTCGCTCCTACGAGCAGTACTTC
-,TRBJ2-5,TRBD1,TRBV27,CASSLMGQGLQETQYF,TGTGCCAGCAGTCTTATGGGACAGGGCTTGCAAGAGACCCAGTACTTC
once,TRBJ2-1,-,TRBV28,CASSADDFSNEQFF,TGTGCCAGCAGCGCAGACGACTTTAGCAATGAGCAGTTCTTC
-,TRBJ1-2,-,TRBV6-5,CASSYSRAGSNYGYTF,TGTGCCAGCAGTTACTCTCGGGCAGGGTCCAACTATGGCTACACCTTC
-,TRBJ1-5,TRBD1,TRBV19,CASSLDRVINQPQHF,TGTGCCAGTAGTCTCGACAGGGTTATCAATCAGCCCCAGCATTTT
-,TRBJ1-1,-,TRBV10-2,CASRKGMNTEAFF,TGCGCCAGCAGAAAAGGGATGAACACTGAAGCTTTCTTT
-,TRBJ1-1,-,TRBV7-9,CASSLAGTEAFF,TGTGCCAGCAGCTTAGCGGGGACTGAAGCTTTCTTT
-,TRBJ2-3,TRBD2,TRBV7-9,CASSSLVVTSGLTDTQYF,TGTGCCAGCAGCTCCCTCGTGGTGACTAGCGGACTCACAGATACGCAGTATTTT
few,TRBJ1-2,-,TRBV5-8,CASSLDSIYGYTF,TGTGCCAGCAGCTTGGACAGCATCTATGGCTACACCTTC
-,TRBJ1-1,-,TRBV14,CASSPGGPEAFF,TGTGCCAGCAGCCCGGGGGGCCCTGAAGCTTTCTTT
-,TRBJ1-2,-,TRBV4-2,CASSQDPAGVLYGYTF,TGTGCCAGCAGCCAAGATCCGGCAGGGGTCCTTTATGGCTACACCTTC
-,TRBJ1-1,-,TRBV6-5,CASSYGTNTEAFF,TGTGCCAGCAGTTACGGGACTAACACTGAAGCTTTCTTT
-,TRBJ2-3,TRBD1,TRBV15,CATSVGQGNTDTQYF,TGTGCCACCAGCGTAGGACAGGGGAACACAGATACGCAGTATTTT
-,TRBJ1-1,-,TRBV19,CASTHILAARDTEAFF,TGTGCCAGTACCCACATACTCGCGGCAAGGGACACTGAAGCTTTCTTT
few,TRBJ1-1,-,TRBV27,CASSIGSNTEAFF,TGTGCCAGCAGTATAGGATCGAACACTGAAGCTTTCTTT
-,TRBJ2-3,-,TRBV4-3,CASSQVVSGSSYRTDTQYF,TGCGCCAGCAGCCAAGTGGTTTCGGGGTCCTCCTACCGCACAGATACGCAGTATTTT
-,TRBJ2-1,-,TRBV5-1,CASRTTSGDEQFF,TGTGCCAGCAGGACGACTAGTGGAGATGAGCAGTTCTTC
-,TRBJ1-1,-,TRBV4-1,CASSHPGLGDTEAFF,TGCGCCAGCAGCCACCCGGGTCTAGGTGACACTGAAGCTTTCTTT
-,TRBJ2-5,TRBD2,TRBV4-3,CASSQLAGALETQYF,TGCGCCAGCAGCCAACTAGCGGGAGCTCTGGAGACCCAGTACTTC
-,TRBJ2-2,TRBD1,TRBV27,CASSFGTGVTGELFF,TGTGCCAGCAGTTTTGGGACAGGGGTCACCGGGGAGCTGTTTTTT
-,TRBJ2-1,TRBD2,TRBV6-5,CASSQLAVYNEQFF,TGTGCCAGCAGTCAACTAGCGGTCTACAATGAGCAGTTCTTC
-,TRBJ1-2,-,TRBV5-1,CASSLSAGESVNTF,TGCGCCAGCAGCTTGAGTGCGGGGGAGTCTGTTAACACCTTC
-,TRBJ2-1,TRBD2,TRBV2,CASNGLAGVNEQFF,TGTGCCAGCAATGGACTAGCGGGAGTCAATGAGCAGTTCTTC
-,TRBJ1-4,-,TRBV6-5,CASSYSWENTREKLFF,TGTGCCAGCAGTTACTCGTGGGAGAACACCCGGGAAAAACTGTTTTTT
-,TRBJ1-1,-,TRBV19,CASSIFGNTEAFF,TGTGCCAGTAGTATCTTTGGGAACACTGAAGCTTTCTTT
-,TRBJ2-2,-,TRBV29-1,CTIRRPNTGELFF,TGCACCATCCGGAGGCCGAACACCGGGGAGCTGTTTTTT
few,TRBJ1-1,-,TRBV28,CASSSWAASEAFF,TGTGCCAGCAGTTCTTGGGCGGCTTCTGAAGCTTTCTTT
-,TRBJ2-7,TRBD1,TRBV6-6,CATRNGQGSYEQYF,TGTGCCACTCGGAACGGACAGGGGAGTTACGAGCAGTACTTC
once,TRBJ1-2,-,TRBV5-4,CASSLGGSGYTF,TGTGCCAGCAGCTTGGGGGGATCCGGCTACACCTTC
-,TRBJ1-6,-,TRBV15,CATSRDKGYSPLHF,TGTGCCACCAGCAGAGATAAAGGGTATTCACCCCTCCACTTT
-,TRBJ1-3,-,TRBV30,CAWKRPGNTIYF,TGTGCCTGGAAAAGGCCTGGAAACACCATATATTTT
few,TRBJ2-2,TRBD1,TRBV5-1,CASSLGTGGTNTGELFF,TGCGCCAGCAGCTTGGGGACAGGGGGAACGAACACCGGGGAGCTGTTTTTT
-,TRBJ2-1,TRBD2,TRBV27,CASSNSGRANEQFF,TGTGCCAGCAGTAATAGCGGGAGGGCTAATGAGCAGTTCTTC
-,TRBJ1-1,TRBD1,TRBV5-4,CASSWDRGNTEAFF,TGTGCCAGCAGCTGGGACAGGGGTAATACTGAAGCTTTCTTT
-,TRBJ2-1,-,TRBV19,CASSIDPGSYNEQFF,TGTGCCAGTAGTATAGATCCCGGGAGCTACAATGAGCAGTTCTTC
-,TRBJ1-5,-,TRBV28,CASSLGGYSNQPQHF,TGTGCCAGCAGTCTCGGGGGGTATAGCAATCAGCCCCAGCATTTT